A single sample gave rise to the 21 T cell receptor beta chains below, sequenced in a study of CD8 T cells in Susac syndrome. An input of roughly 0.5 to 1 ug of RNA was subjected to reverse transcription using random hexamers. MiXCR, run by TCRdb on the immunoSEQ multiplex PCR reads, gives a single entry per CDR3 protein. Of approximately 120,000 distinct CDR3 sequences listed, approximately 90% are singletons. Material: CD8+ T cells from PBMCs. These receptors originate from a human donor in good health.

The chain joins TRBV5-1 to TRBJ1-6; a possible D gene is TRBD1 (5 bases). Germline V gene sequence: CDR1 SGHRS, CDR2 YFSETQ. The CDR3 runs to 13 residues. V was pared by 7 bases and J by 9 bases, with 14 bases between. CDR3 loop: CASGRDLGSPLHF. CDR3 nucleotides: TGCGCCAGCGGCCGGGACTTGGGTTCACCCCTCCACTTT.

V is TRBV11-2 and J is TRBJ2-7; 10 bases line up with TRBD2. CDR1 and CDR2 from the germline V gene are SGHAT and FQNNGV. With V trimmed by 2 bases and J by 3 bases, 19 bases remained unmatched. CDR3 size: 20 residues. CDR3: CASSLRSGRAKPGRGYEQYF. The CDR3 DNA sequence: TGTGCCAGCAGCTTAAGAAGCGGGAGGGCTAAACCGGGTCGAGGCTACGAGCAGTACTTC. Using reference TRBV11-2 and TRBJ2-7 for the parts outside the CDR3, the full variable domain is EAGVAQSPRYKIIEKRQSVAFWCNPISGHATLYWYQQILGQGPKLLIQFQNNGVVDDSQLPKDRFSAERLKGVDSTLKIQPAKLEDSAVYLCASSLRSGRAKPGRGYEQYFGPGTRLTVT.

J is TRBJ2-1 and V is TRBV6-2 or TRBV6-3; 9 bases are shared with TRBD2. V lost 4 bases and J lost 5; bases outside the gene matches: 6. This CDR3 spans 15 amino acids. CDR1 is MNHEY and CDR2 is SVGEGT in the germline V gene. For the CDR3, the DNA is TGTGCCAGCAGTTCGCTAGCGGGGTCCCACAATGAGCAGTTCTTC. This translates into CASSSLAGSHNEQFF.

The chain has TRBV29-1 and TRBJ2-1; no reliable D call. CDR3 length: 13 residues. The germline CDR1 and CDR2 sequences are SQVTM and ANQGSEA. V was pared by 4 bases and J by 5 bases, with 12 bases between. CDR3 in DNA: TGCAGCGTTGTACGGGTTGGAAACAATGAGCAGTTCTTC. Its protein product is CSVVRVGNNEQFF.

This rearrangement joins TRBV3-1 to TRBJ2-1; TRBD2 aligns across 11 bases. Unmatched junction bases numbered 5, after V lost 0 bases and J lost 7 bases. Germline CDR1 LGHDT, CDR2 YNNKEL (reference sequence). The CDR3 has 16 amino acids. The CDR3 loop reads CASSQEGLAGGNEQFF. The CDR3 nucleotides are TGTGCCAGCAGCCAAGAAGGCCTAGCGGGAGGAAATGAGCAGTTCTTC.

The V call is TRBV10-3, the J call TRBJ2-2; D is possibly TRBD2 (6 bases). From germline, CDR1 is ENHRY and CDR2 SYGVKD. Trimming left V 7 bases short and J 5 bases short, with 8 bases between. The CDR3 covers 12 residues. The CDR3 loop reads CAINGGTGELFF. Written as DNA, the CDR3 is TGTGCCATCAATGGGGGGACCGGGGAGCTGTTTTTT.

V usage is TRBV20-1 and J usage is TRBJ2-3; 12 bases map to TRBD2. The V gene's germline CDR1 is DFQATT and CDR2 SNEGSKA (reference sequence). CDR3 length equals 15 residues. The trim removed 4 bases at V and 2 bases at J, leaving 4 bases unmatched. The chain's CDR3 is CSAKGTSGFTDTQYF. The DNA for the CDR3 is TGCAGTGCTAAGGGGACTAGCGGGTTCACAGATACGCAGTATTTT.

The J gene is TRBJ2-5, the V gene TRBV5-4, with unresolved D. Per germline, CDR1 SGHNT and CDR2 YYREEE (reference sequence). V was clipped by 2 bases and J by 1 base, with 6 bases between them. This CDR3 comprises 13 residues. In DNA, the CDR3 is TGTGCCAGCAGCTTTGACTTCCAAGAGACCCAGTACTTC. This encodes CASSFDFQETQYF.

The chain has TRBV29-1 and TRBJ2-3, with 8 bases fitting TRBD2. Per germline, CDR1 SQVTM and CDR2 ANQGSEA. Trimming removed 6 bases from V and 6 bases from J; junction bases left unmatched: 8. The CDR3 loop spans 13 amino acids. CDR3 bases: TGCAGCGTCCGCCCAGCGGGAGTGGATACGCAGTATTTT. As protein: CSVRPAGVDTQYF.

This clonotype was observed a handful of times. The chain recombines TRBV7-2 with TRBJ1-1; D call uncertain. Germline V CDR1 and CDR2: SGHTA, FQGNSA. The CDR3 length is 13 residues. V gave up 2 bases and J gave up 3 bases, with 7 bases separating them. The CDR3: CASSLNRHTEAFF. In nucleotides, the CDR3 is TGTGCCAGCAGCTTAAATAGGCACACTGAAGCTTTCTTT.

The chain joins TRBV11-2 to TRBJ2-2; the D is unclear. The CDR3 totals 15 residues. Trimming shortened V by 0 bases and J by 3 bases, and 8 bases separated the two germline ends. CDR1 is SGHAT, CDR2 FQNNGV, per germline. The CDR3 bases are TGTGCCAGCAGCTTAGATCTGACGTACACCGGGGAGCTGTTTTTT. This gives the protein CASSLDLTYTGELFF.

This sequence joins TRBV27 and TRBJ2-4, with 15 bases that match TRBD2. Germline CDR1 reads MNHEY; CDR2 reads SMNVEV (reference sequence). This CDR3 contains 18 residues. V shed 3 bases and J 0 bases; nucleotides not matched to a gene: 3. As DNA, the CDR3 is TGTGCCAGCAGTTTTAGGACTAGCGGGGGGGCAGCCAAAAACATTCAGTACTTC. Translating gives CASSFRTSGGAAKNIQYF.

The chain is built from TRBV20-1 and TRBJ1-1; D perhaps matches TRBD1 (6 bases). The length of the CDR3 is 14 residues. The V end lost 5 bases, the J end lost 9 bases, and 22 bases lay between the germline ends. Germline V CDR1 and CDR2: DFQATT, SNEGSKA (reference sequence). CDR3 DNA sequence: TGCAGTGCTTTACTACCGGGACACCCGCTAAAAGCTTTCTTT. It is translated as CSALLPGHPLKAFF.

This rearrangement joins TRBV25-1 to TRBJ2-7; TRBD1 agrees at 8 bases. The CDR3 spans 12 residues. The germline V gene encodes CDR1 MGHDK and CDR2 SYGVNS. The trim removed 10 bases at V and 2 bases at J, leaving 4 bases unmatched. CDR3 loop: CATGTGAYEQYF. CDR3 DNA: TGTGCCACCGGGACAGGCGCCTACGAGCAGTACTTC.

The chain recombines TRBV12-3 or TRBV12-4 with TRBJ1-1; TRBD1 might be the D (5 bases). There are 14 residues in the CDR3. Trimming removed 3 bases from V and 2 bases from J, with 10 bases in between. The CDR3 loop is CASSFRQLNTEAFF. As DNA, the CDR3 is TGTGCCAGCAGTTTCCGACAGCTAAACACTGAAGCTTTCTTT.

The chain employs TRBV2 and TRBJ2-6; D gene unclear. Per germline, CDR1 SNHLY and CDR2 FYNNEI. CDR3 length: 15 amino acids. V lost 5 bases and J lost 0, with 8 bases in between. The CDR3 coding sequence is TGTGCCAGCAGTAGACTTAGCTCTGGGGCCAACGTCCTGACTTTC. Protein: CASSRLSSGANVLTF.

The chain combines TRBV20-1 with TRBJ1-1; D remains unclear. V was pared by 3 bases and J by 11 bases, with 13 bases between. Germline lookup yields CDR1 DFQATT and CDR2 SNEGSKA (reference sequence). The CDR3 contains 11 residues. CDR3 region: CSASGDGTAFF. In DNA, the CDR3 is TGCAGTGCTAGCGGTGATGGTACGGCTTTCTTT.

This chain uses TRBV20-1 with TRBJ1-2, with a weak D call TRBD1 (5 bases). V lost 0 bases, J lost 7 bases, and 21 bases lay in between. CDR1 DFQATT and CDR2 SNEGSKA come from the germline V gene (reference sequence). This CDR3 contains 16 residues. CDR3 sequence (DNA): TGCAGTGCTAGAGACCCCCTCAGGGTTCGGATCCGTGGCTACACCTTC. It yields the protein CSARDPLRVRIRGYTF.

The chain uses TRBV29-1 and TRBJ1-1; TRBD1 is a possible D gene (6 bases). Germline V gene lookup returns CDR1 SQVTM and CDR2 ANQGSEA. CDR3 length: 13 residues. The ends were cut back, 0 bases at V and 4 bases at J, with 9 bases in the middle. CDR3 coding DNA: TGCAGCGTTGAAGATAGAGGGGGCACTGAAGCTTTCTTT. The encoded protein is CSVEDRGGTEAFF. Full variable domain (rest looked up from reference TRBV29-1 and TRBJ1-1): SAVISQKPSRDICQRGTSLTIQCQVDSQVTMMFWYRQQPGQSLTLIATANQGSEATYESGFVIDKFPISRPNLTFSTLTVSNMSPEDSSIYLCSVEDRGGTEAFFGQGTRLTVV.

This chain links TRBV2 with TRBJ2-5; perhaps TRBD2 as D (5 bases). V lost 4 bases, J lost 2 bases, and 11 bases lay in between. The germline gives CDR1 SNHLY, CDR2 FYNNEI. The CDR3 length is 14 residues. The CDR3 DNA reads as TGTGCCAGCAGTGTATTAGCGAGTCAAGAGACCCAGTACTTC. Its translation is CASSVLASQETQYF.

In this sample, this clonotype turned up once. A junction end diverges from the germline sequence, so it may reflect a read error. V and J are TRBV10-3 and TRBJ1-2; 7 bases align to TRBD1. The CDR3 spans 13 residues. CDR1 and CDR2 (germline): ENHRY, SYGVKD. CDR3 bases: TGTGCCATCAGTGGACAGGGTAACTCTGGCTACACCTTC. Translating it yields CAISGQGNSGYTF.